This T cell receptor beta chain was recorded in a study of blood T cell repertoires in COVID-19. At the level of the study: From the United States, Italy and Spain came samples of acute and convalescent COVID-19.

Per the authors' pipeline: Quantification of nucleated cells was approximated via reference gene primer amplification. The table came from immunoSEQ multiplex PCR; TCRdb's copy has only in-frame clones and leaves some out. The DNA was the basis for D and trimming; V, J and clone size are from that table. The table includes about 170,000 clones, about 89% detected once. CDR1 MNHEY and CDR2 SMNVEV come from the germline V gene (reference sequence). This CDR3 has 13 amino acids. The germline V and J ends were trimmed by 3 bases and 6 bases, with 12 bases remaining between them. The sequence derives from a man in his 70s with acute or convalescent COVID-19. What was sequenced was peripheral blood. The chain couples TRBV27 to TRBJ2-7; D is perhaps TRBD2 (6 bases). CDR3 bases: TGTGCCAGCAGTTTCCTCCTGGAGGGCGAGCAGTACTTC. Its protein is CASSFLLEGEQYF.